One sample yielded the 27 T cell receptor beta chains listed below, sequenced in a study of blood T cell repertoires in COVID-19. Sequencing used immunoSEQ multiplex PCR; TCRdb keeps in-frame clones, though not all of them. The data contain 140,000 to 150,000 clones, roughly nine tenths of them singletons. The material sequenced was peripheral blood. These receptors originate from a human donor in a cohort sampled during active COVID-19.

J is TRBJ1-2 and V is TRBV13; D gene ambiguous. Trimming removed 4 bases at V and 2 bases at J, with 11 bases between. The CDR3 runs to 14 residues. CDR1 is PRHDT and CDR2 is FYEKMQ in the germline V gene (reference sequence). The CDR3 bases are TGTGCCAGCAGCTCCTCGGGGATCAACTATGGCTACACCTTC. Residues: CASSSSGINYGYTF.

The V gene is TRBV30, the J gene TRBJ2-2, with unresolved D. Germline CDR1 is GTSNPN and CDR2 is SVGIG (reference sequence). The V gene lost 2 bases and the J gene lost 5 bases, with 6 bases spanning the gap. The CDR3 spans 12 residues. Written as DNA, the CDR3 is TGTGCCTGGAGTCTACGAACCGGGGAGCTGTTTTTT. Translating it yields CAWSLRTGELFF.

This clone occurred once. In this CDR3 the conserved last residue, phenylalanine or tryptophan, is missing, so a read error is likely. The chain recombines TRBV5-5 with TRBJ1-6, with 9 bases matching TRBD1. Trimming at V came to 2 bases and at J to 10 bases, leaving 10 bases not matched to a gene. The germline V gene encodes CDR1 SGHKS and CDR2 YYEKEE (reference sequence). The length of the CDR3 is 16 residues. CDR3: CASSFALSDRGSPLHL. The CDR3 DNA sequence: TGTGCCAGCAGCTTCGCGCTTTCGGACAGGGGCTCACCCCTCCACCTT.

V gene TRBV5-1 combines with J gene TRBJ2-7; possibly TRBD1 for D (7 bases). CDR3 length: 15 residues. Trimming shortened V by 4 bases and J by 0 bases, and 14 bases separated the two germline ends. Germline lookup yields CDR1 SGHRS and CDR2 YFSETQ. The chain's CDR3 is CASSPEGASSYEQYF. CDR3 nucleotide sequence: TGCGCCAGCAGCCCGGAGGGGGCCAGCTCCTACGAGCAGTACTTC.

The chain joins TRBV23-1 to TRBJ2-2, with TRBD2 identical over 9 bases. TRBV23-1 is classed as an ORF, of uncertain function. V dropped 6 bases and J dropped 5; count of bases not matched to a gene: 13. CDR3 length: 17 residues. The CDR3 reads CASSPYSTSGYTGELFF. In DNA, the CDR3 is TGCGCCAGCAGCCCGTACTCTACTAGCGGGTATACCGGGGAGCTGTTTTTT.

The gene calls are TRBV14 and TRBJ2-2; D possibly corresponds to TRBD2 (5 bases). The CDR3 loop spans 15 amino acids. The germline V gene has CDR1 SGHDN and CDR2 FVKESK. V was shortened by 3 bases and J by 1 base, with 9 bases between the two germline ends. CDR3 in DNA: TGTGCCAGCAGCCAGTTTCGGGGGAACACCGGGGAGCTGTTTTTT. It specifies CASSQFRGNTGELFF.

This clone was recorded a few times. V gene TRBV6-1 combines with J gene TRBJ2-7; 10 bases line up with TRBD1. The CDR3 extends over 15 amino acids. V dropped 0 bases and J dropped 5; count of bases not matched to a gene: 4. In germline, CDR1 is MNHNS, CDR2 SASEGT. CDR3 sequence (DNA): TGTGCCAGCAGTGAAGCAGAGACAGGGGGCCACGAGCAGTACTTC. The encoded protein is CASSEAETGGHEQYF.

The chain employs TRBV9 and TRBJ2-7; D remains unclear. The ends were cut back, 0 bases at V and 3 bases at J, with 7 bases in the middle. From germline, CDR1 is SGDLS and CDR2 YYNGEE. The CDR3 extends over 13 amino acids. The CDR3 DNA reads TGTGCCAGCAGCGTAGATGGGCGCTACGAGCAGTACTTC. Its protein is CASSVDGRYEQYF.

This clone has just one count. The chain uses TRBV2 and TRBJ2-7; possibly TRBD2 for D (5 bases). Trimming took off 4 bases at V and 0 bases at J, with 13 bases between the two ends. CDR1 is SNHLY and CDR2 is FYNNEI in the germline V gene. The CDR3 contains 15 residues. The DNA of the CDR3 is TGTGCCAGCAGTGTTGGTATCGGGGACTCCTACGAGCAGTACTTC. Translating it yields CASSVGIGDSYEQYF.

This rearrangement joins TRBV4-3 to TRBJ2-1, with D unclear. Trimming took 1 base from V and 8 from J, leaving 6 bases between them. The germline gives CDR1 LGHNA, CDR2 YSLEER. The CDR3 extends over 12 amino acids. CDR3 sequence (DNA): TGCGCCAGCAGCCAAGGAGGTTATGAGCAGTTCTTC. Its translation: CASSQGGYEQFF.

The genes are TRBV10-3 and TRBJ2-7; TRBD2 matches 9 bases. V lost 7 bases, J lost 0 bases, and 10 bases stayed unmatched. Germline V gives CDR1 ENHRY, CDR2 SYGVKD. This CDR3 comprises 16 residues. Here the CDR3 reads CAITSWRGGTSYEQYF. CDR3 nucleotide sequence: TGTGCCATCACCTCGTGGCGGGGGGGAACCTCCTACGAGCAGTACTTC.

The V gene is TRBV7-3, the J gene TRBJ2-1; 15 nucleotides agree with TRBD2. Germline loops: CDR1 SGHTA, CDR2 FQGTGA. This CDR3 region has 16 residues. The J segment lost 4 bases and the V segment lost 4 bases, leaving 2 bases of the junction unmatched. CDR3: CASSSGLAGGYNEQFF. The CDR3 DNA follows: TGTGCCAGCAGCTCGGGACTAGCGGGGGGATACAATGAGCAGTTCTTC.

The rearrangement joins TRBV7-3 to TRBJ2-2, with D maybe TRBD2 (6 bases). The V and J ends lost 4 bases and 3 bases respectively, with 12 bases between them. Germline CDR1 and CDR2: SGHTA and FQGTGA. This CDR3 is 15 amino acids long. The CDR3 sequence: CASSSTGGDTGELFF. CDR3 bases: TGTGCCAGCAGCTCCACTGGCGGGGACACCGGGGAGCTGTTTTTT.

This chain links TRBV7-3 with TRBJ1-1, with TRBD1 identical over 7 bases. Per the germline V gene, CDR1 is SGHTA and CDR2 is FQGTGA. CDR3 length: 14 amino acids. V lost 1 base to trimming and J lost 4 bases; unmatched junction nucleotides: 3. In DNA, the CDR3 is TGTGCCAGCAGCTTAAACAGGGGTGCCACTGAAGCTTTCTTT. It translates to CASSLNRGATEAFF. Filled out from reference TRBV7-3 and TRBJ1-1, the complete variable domain reads GAGVSQTPSNKVTEKGKYVELRCDPISGHTALYWYRQSLGQGPEFLIYFQGTGAADDSGLPNDRFFAVRPEGSVSTLKIQRTERGDSAVYLCASSLNRGATEAFFGQGTRLTVV.

This chain connects TRBV4-1 to TRBJ1-5, with 7 bases identical to TRBD1. This CDR3 is 17 amino acids long. CDR1 is MGHRA and CDR2 is YSYEKL in the germline V gene. After removal of 1 base from V and 5 bases from J, the junction contained 11 bases not matched to a gene. Here the CDR3 reads CASSQGVYRDSDQPQHF. CDR3 nucleotide sequence: TGCGCCAGCAGCCAAGGAGTGTACCGGGACAGTGATCAGCCCCAGCATTTT.

Remarks on this clone: The same CDR3 arises from other DNA sequences in this sample as well. V usage is TRBV19 and J usage is TRBJ2-3; 11 bases fit TRBD2. V was clipped by 4 bases and J by 4 bases; unmatched bases: 10. Germline V gene lookup returns CDR1 LNHDA and CDR2 SQIVND (reference sequence). This CDR3 spans 17 amino acids. Here the CDR3 reads CASSKGKTSGGADTQYF. CDR3 bases: TGTGCCAGTAGTAAGGGGAAAACTAGCGGGGGCGCAGATACGCAGTATTTT. The full variable domain, rest sourced from reference TRBV19 and TRBJ2-3, is DGGITQSPKYLFRKEGQNVTLSCEQNLNHDAMYWYRQDPGQGLRLIYYSQIVNDFQKGDIAEGYSVSREKKESFPLTVTSAQKNPTAFYLCASSKGKTSGGADTQYFGPGTRLTVL.

V usage is TRBV6-5 and J usage is TRBJ1-6; D gene unclear. This CDR3 has 13 amino acids. V lost 0 bases and J 7 bases, leaving 4 bases between the germline ends. Germline assignment: CDR1 MNHEY and CDR2 SVGAGI. DNA of the CDR3: TGTGCCAGCAGTTACTCCCGGAATTCACCCCTCCACTTT. Translating it yields CASSYSRNSPLHF.

The chain uses TRBV6-1 and TRBJ1-1, with 7 bases lining up with TRBD1. The germline V gene has CDR1 MNHNS and CDR2 SASEGT. Unmatched junction bases numbered 6, after V lost 3 bases and J lost 11 bases. The CDR3 covers 12 residues. CDR3 region: CASSEWTGLAFF. The CDR3 DNA reads TGTGCCAGCAGTGAGTGGACAGGCTTGGCTTTCTTT.

V usage is TRBV3-1 (or the pseudogene TRBV3-2) and J usage is TRBJ1-2; 8 nucleotides align to TRBD1. V shed 0 bases and J 8 bases; nucleotides not matched to a gene: 8. Germline V gene lookup returns CDR1 LGHDT and CDR2 YNNKEL (reference sequence). The CDR3 sequence is 15 residues long. DNA of the CDR3: TGTGCCAGCAGCCAAGATGTGGACAGGGCACGGGGCTACACCTTC. Protein sequence: CASSQDVDRARGYTF.

This chain uses TRBV7-6 with TRBJ1-4; TRBD1 might be the D (5 bases). The CDR3 is 13 amino acids. V was clipped by 5 bases and J by 5 bases, with 9 bases between them. The germline V gene has CDR1 SGHVS and CDR2 FNYEAQ. The CDR3 loop reads CASSRDRNEKLFF. The CDR3 coding sequence is TGTGCCAGCAGCCGCGACAGAAATGAAAAACTGTTTTTT.

The V and J genes are TRBV3-1 (or the pseudogene TRBV3-2) and TRBJ1-6; a weak D match, TRBD1 (5 bases). From germline, CDR1 is LGHDT and CDR2 YNNKEL (reference sequence). The CDR3 has 14 amino acids. V was cut by 5 bases and J by 7 bases, with 12 bases left in between. DNA for the CDR3: TGTGCCAGCAGCGACCAGGGTATCAATTCACCCCTCCACTTT. It translates to CASSDQGINSPLHF.

The chain recombines TRBV27 with TRBJ2-3; D is possibly TRBD2 (6 bases). The V end lost 2 bases, the J end lost 1 base, and 10 bases lay between the germline ends. The length of the CDR3 is 15 residues. Germline V gene sequence: CDR1 MNHEY, CDR2 SMNVEV (reference sequence). CDR3 residues: CASSLSWGGTDTQYF. CDR3 in DNA: TGTGCCAGCAGTTTAAGTTGGGGGGGCACAGATACGCAGTATTTT.

The chain links TRBV19 to TRBJ1-2, with 9 bases lining up with TRBD1. CDR3 length: 16 amino acids. The ends lost 9 bases at V and 8 bases at J; junction bases unmatched: 19. CDR1 and CDR2 (germline): LNHDA, SQIVND (reference sequence). The CDR3 DNA reads as TGTGCCAGCTCAGACGTCGGACAGGGGATAGCTGACGGCTACACCTTC. Amino acids: CASSDVGQGIADGYTF.

The DNA for the CDR3 is TGTGCCAGCAGCTTAGAGTTCAGGGGCGAGCAGTACTTC. Translation gives CASSLEFRGEQYF. The chain is built from TRBV11-3 and TRBJ2-7; tentatively, D is TRBD1 (6 bases). Germline CDR1 and CDR2: SGHNT and YENEEA. V dropped 0 bases and J dropped 6 bases, with 9 bases sitting between them. The CDR3 spans 13 residues.

V usage is TRBV4-3 and J usage is TRBJ2-3; 9 nucleotides agree with TRBD1. The CDR3 extends over 18 amino acids. The trim removed 3 bases at V and 4 bases at J, leaving 14 bases unmatched. CDR1 and CDR2 (germline): LGHNA, YSLEER. The CDR3 DNA follows: TGCGCCAGCAGCCAGGCCCTAACCGGGGACAGGGTCGCAGATACGCAGTATTTT. Protein sequence: CASSQALTGDRVADTQYF.

V is TRBV2 and J is TRBJ2-3, with 9 bases that match TRBD1. There are 15 residues in the CDR3. The junction had 3 bases not matched to a gene; V was cut back by 0 bases and J by 5 bases. Germline loops: CDR1 SNHLY, CDR2 FYNNEI. DNA for the CDR3: TGTGCCAGCAGTGAAGCAACAGGGGGCAAAGATACGCAGTATTTT. Its translation: CASSEATGGKDTQYF.

This chain uses TRBV5-4 with TRBJ2-4; TRBD2 might be the D (5 bases). The CDR3 contains 15 residues. V gave up 0 bases and J gave up 1 base, with 8 bases separating them. Germline-derived CDR1 and CDR2 are SGHNT and YYREEE (reference sequence). CDR3 sequence: CASSLASGAKNIQYF. As DNA, the CDR3 is TGTGCCAGCAGCTTGGCCTCGGGGGCCAAAAACATTCAGTACTTC.